What follows are 2 T cell receptor beta chains derived from one specimen sequenced in a study of identical twins. TCRdb reprocessed the 5' RACE reads via MiXCR and lists one record per CDR3 protein. The table has around 510,000 distinct CDR3 sequences, roughly 13% seen once. This same sample was also part of a study on yellow fever vaccine responses in identical twins.

The material sequenced was CD4+ T cells sorted from blood. The receptors derive from a woman between 18 and 29 years old in good health.

The V gene is TRBV9, the J gene TRBJ2-1, with 11 positions matching TRBD2. This CDR3 spans 16 amino acids. Looked up from germline, CDR1 is SGDLS and CDR2 is YYNGEE. With 3 bases clipped from V and 8 bases from J, the junction kept 10 bases outside the gene matches. CDR3 DNA sequence: TGTGCCAGCAGCGGATTGCGACTAGCGGGGTCGGATGAGCAGTTCTTC. Protein sequence: CASSGLRLAGSDEQFF.

This chain uses TRBV5-3 with TRBJ2-3; 7 bases agree with TRBD2. TRBV5-3 is identified as an open reading frame with a role that is uncertain. This CDR3 is built from 14 residues. The V and J ends lost 4 bases and 3 bases, in that order; junction bases with no gene match: 5. The CDR3 coding sequence is TGTGCCAGAAGCGGACCGGGAGGAACAGATACGCAGTATTTT. Residues: CARSGPGGTDTQYF.